This T cell receptor beta chain was documented in a study of blood T cell repertoires in COVID-19. On the study more broadly: Some COVID-19 samples were acute and others convalescent; all came from the United States, Italy and Spain. T cells, B-cell-depleted T cells, or PBMCs supplied cDNA or gDNA.

CDR3 length: 15 residues. V gave up 3 bases and J gave up 4 bases; unmatched junction bases: 5. Germline V gives CDR1 KGHSH, CDR2 LQKENI. Per the original methods: It was from reference gene primer amplification that nucleated cell counts were estimated. Clones were sequenced by immunoSEQ multiplex PCR, and TCRdb holds only the in-frame ones, with some missing. Clone size and V and J calls were adopted from that table, with D and trimming inferred from the DNA. The sample lists approximately 66,000 clones, 89% occurring once. In this sample, this clone turned up once. This chain uses TRBV18 with TRBJ1-3; 8 nucleotides match TRBD1. Sequenced input: peripheral blood. The source of this sequence is a man aged 60 to 75 with acute or convalescent COVID-19. In nucleotides, the CDR3 is TGTGCCAGCTCACCTGACAGGGGAGGAGGAAACACCATATATTTT. Protein sequence: CASSPDRGGGNTIYF.